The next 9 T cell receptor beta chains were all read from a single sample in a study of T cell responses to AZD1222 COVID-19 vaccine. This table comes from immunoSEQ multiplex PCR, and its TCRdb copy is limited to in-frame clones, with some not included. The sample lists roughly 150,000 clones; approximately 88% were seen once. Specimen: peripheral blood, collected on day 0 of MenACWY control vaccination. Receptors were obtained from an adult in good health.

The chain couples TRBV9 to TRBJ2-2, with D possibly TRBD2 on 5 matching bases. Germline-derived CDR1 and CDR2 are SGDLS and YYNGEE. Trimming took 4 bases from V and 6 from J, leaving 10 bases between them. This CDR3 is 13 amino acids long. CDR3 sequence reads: CASSISSAGELFF. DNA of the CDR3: TGTGCCAGCAGCATCAGTAGCGCCGGGGAGCTGTTTTTT.

The CDR3 DNA is TGTGCCAGCAGCTTGAAAATTTCCTCAAGCTCCTACAATGAGCAGTTCTTC. Protein product: CASSLKISSSSYNEQFF. The chain is built from TRBV5-6 and TRBJ2-1; no clear D. This CDR3 contains 17 residues. CDR1 and CDR2 (germline): SGHDT, YYEEEE. V was pared by 1 base and J by 0 bases, with 14 bases between.

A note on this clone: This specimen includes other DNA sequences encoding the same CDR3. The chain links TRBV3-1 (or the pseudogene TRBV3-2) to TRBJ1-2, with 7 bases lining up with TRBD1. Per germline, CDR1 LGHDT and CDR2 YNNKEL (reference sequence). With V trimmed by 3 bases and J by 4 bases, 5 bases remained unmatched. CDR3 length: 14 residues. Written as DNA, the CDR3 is TGTGCCAGCAGCCAGCTTGACAGGGTCTATGGCTACACCTTC. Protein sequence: CASSQLDRVYGYTF.

This CDR3 reads CASETGTYGYTF. The CDR3 bases are TGTGCCAGCGAGACAGGGACCTATGGCTACACCTTC. This sequence joins TRBV28 and TRBJ1-2; 7 bases map to TRBD1. CDR3 length: 12 residues. The germline CDR1 and CDR2 sequences are MDHEN and SYDVKM. The trim removed 8 bases at V and 4 bases at J, leaving 4 bases unmatched.

The CDR3 reads CASSLIKSGELFF. The CDR3 DNA follows: TGTGCCAGCAGCTTAATAAAGTCCGGGGAGCTGTTTTTT. The chain employs TRBV7-3 and TRBJ2-2, with D unresolved. The germline V and J ends were trimmed by 1 base and 6 bases, with 6 bases remaining between them. The CDR3 spans 13 residues. Looked up from germline, CDR1 is SGHTA and CDR2 is FQGTGA. Using reference TRBV7-3 and TRBJ2-2 for the parts outside the CDR3, the full variable domain is GAGVSQTPSNKVTEKGKYVELRCDPISGHTALYWYRQSLGQGPEFLIYFQGTGAADDSGLPNDRFFAVRPEGSVSTLKIQRTERGDSAVYLCASSLIKSGELFFGEGSRLTVL.

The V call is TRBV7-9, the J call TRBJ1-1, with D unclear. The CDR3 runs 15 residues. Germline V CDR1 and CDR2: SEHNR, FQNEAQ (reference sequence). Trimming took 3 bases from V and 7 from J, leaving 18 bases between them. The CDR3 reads CASSFDFGPRGEAFF. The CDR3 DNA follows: TGTGCCAGCAGCTTCGATTTCGGGCCGCGGGGTGAAGCTTTCTTT. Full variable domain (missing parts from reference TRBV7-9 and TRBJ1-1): DTGVSQNPRHKITKRGQNVTFRCDPISEHNRLYWYRQTLGQGPEFLTYFQNEAQLEKSRLLSDRFSAERPKGSFSTLEIQRTEQGDSAMYLCASSFDFGPRGEAFFGQGTRLTVV.

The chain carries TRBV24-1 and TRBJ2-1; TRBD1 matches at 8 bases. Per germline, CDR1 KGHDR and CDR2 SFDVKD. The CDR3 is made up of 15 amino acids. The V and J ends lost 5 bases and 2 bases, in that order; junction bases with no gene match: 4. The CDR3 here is CATSAGTGPYNEQFF. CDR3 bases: TGTGCCACCAGTGCCGGGACAGGCCCCTACAATGAGCAGTTCTTC.

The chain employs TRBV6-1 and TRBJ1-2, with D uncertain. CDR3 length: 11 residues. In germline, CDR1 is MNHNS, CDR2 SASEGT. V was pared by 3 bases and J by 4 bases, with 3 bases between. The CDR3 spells CASSDSYGYTF. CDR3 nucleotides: TGTGCCAGCAGTGACAGCTATGGCTACACCTTC.

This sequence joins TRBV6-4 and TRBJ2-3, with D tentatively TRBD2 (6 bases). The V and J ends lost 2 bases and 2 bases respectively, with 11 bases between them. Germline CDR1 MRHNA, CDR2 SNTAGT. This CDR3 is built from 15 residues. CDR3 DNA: TGTGCCAGCAGTGACACCGGGACTGTCACAGATACGCAGTATTTT. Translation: CASSDTGTVTDTQYF.